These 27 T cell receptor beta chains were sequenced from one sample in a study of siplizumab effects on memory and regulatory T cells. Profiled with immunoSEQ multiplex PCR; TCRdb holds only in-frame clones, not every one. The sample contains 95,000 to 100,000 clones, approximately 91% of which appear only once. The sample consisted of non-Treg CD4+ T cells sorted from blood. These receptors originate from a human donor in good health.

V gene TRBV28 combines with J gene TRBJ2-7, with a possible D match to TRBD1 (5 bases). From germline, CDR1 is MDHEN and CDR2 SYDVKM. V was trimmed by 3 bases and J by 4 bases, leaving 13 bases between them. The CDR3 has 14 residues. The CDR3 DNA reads TGTGCCAGCAGTTTGAGCCAGGGTTCTTACGAGCAGTACTTC. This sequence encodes CASSLSQGSYEQYF.

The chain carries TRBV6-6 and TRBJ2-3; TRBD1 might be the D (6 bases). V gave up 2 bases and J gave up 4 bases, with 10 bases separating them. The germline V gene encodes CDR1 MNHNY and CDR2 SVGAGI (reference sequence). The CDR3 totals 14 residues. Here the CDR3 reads CASSYGGGADTQYF. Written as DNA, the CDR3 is TGTGCCAGCAGTTACGGGGGCGGAGCAGATACGCAGTATTTT.

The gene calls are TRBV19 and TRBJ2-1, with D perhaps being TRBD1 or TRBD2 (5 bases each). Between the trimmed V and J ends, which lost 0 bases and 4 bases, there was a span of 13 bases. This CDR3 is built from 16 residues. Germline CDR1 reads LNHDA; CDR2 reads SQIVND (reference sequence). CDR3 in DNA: TGTGCCAGTAGTATAGATGGTGGGGGTAGGTACAATGAGCAGTTCTTC. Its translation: CASSIDGGGRYNEQFF.

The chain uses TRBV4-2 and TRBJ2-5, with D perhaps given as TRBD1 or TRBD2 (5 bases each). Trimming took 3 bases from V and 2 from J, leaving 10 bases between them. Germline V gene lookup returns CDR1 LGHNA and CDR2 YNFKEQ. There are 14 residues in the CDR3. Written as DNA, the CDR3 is TGTGCCAGCAGCCATGGGACCATACAAGAGACCCAGTACTTC. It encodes CASSHGTIQETQYF.

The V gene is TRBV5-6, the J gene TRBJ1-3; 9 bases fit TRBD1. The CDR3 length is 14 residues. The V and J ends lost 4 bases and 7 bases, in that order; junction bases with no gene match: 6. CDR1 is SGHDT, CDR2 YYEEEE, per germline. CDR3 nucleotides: TGTGCCAGCAGCCTGGGACAGGGTAGGAACACCATATATTTT. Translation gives CASSLGQGRNTIYF.

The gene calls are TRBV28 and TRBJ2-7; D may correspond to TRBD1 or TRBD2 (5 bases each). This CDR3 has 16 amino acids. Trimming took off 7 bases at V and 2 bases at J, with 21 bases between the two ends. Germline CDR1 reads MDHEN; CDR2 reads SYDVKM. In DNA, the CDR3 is TGTGCCAGCAACTCCCAAGCGGCAGGGCTTGCCTACGAGCAGTACTTC. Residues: CASNSQAAGLAYEQYF.

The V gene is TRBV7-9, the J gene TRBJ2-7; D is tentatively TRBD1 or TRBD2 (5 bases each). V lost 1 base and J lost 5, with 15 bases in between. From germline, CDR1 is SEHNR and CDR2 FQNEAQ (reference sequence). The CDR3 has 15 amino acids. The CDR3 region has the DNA TGTGCCAGCAGCTTAGGGGACCGGGTCGTCGACGAGCAGTACTTC. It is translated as CASSLGDRVVDEQYF. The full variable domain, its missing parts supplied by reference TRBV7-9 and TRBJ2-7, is DTGVSQNPRHKITKRGQNVTFRCDPISEHNRLYWYRQTLGQGPEFLTYFQNEAQLEKSRLLSDRFSAERPKGSFSTLEIQRTEQGDSAMYLCASSLGDRVVDEQYFGPGTRLTVT.

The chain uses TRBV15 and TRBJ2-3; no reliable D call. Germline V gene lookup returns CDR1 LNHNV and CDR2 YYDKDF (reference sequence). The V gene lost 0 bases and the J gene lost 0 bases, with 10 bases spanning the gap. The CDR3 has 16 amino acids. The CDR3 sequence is CATSRDRAPSTDTQYF. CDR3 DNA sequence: TGTGCCACCAGCAGAGACCGGGCTCCTAGCACAGATACGCAGTATTTT.

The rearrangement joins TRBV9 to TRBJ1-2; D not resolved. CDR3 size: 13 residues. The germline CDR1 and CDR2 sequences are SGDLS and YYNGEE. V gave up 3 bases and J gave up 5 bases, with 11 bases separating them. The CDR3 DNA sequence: TGTGCCAGCAGCGCTGCCCTCGGATATGGCTACACCTTC. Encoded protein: CASSAALGYGYTF.

The CDR3 nucleotides read TGTGCCAGCAGTGTTCAGGGTGGGGGATACAATGAGCAGTTCTTC. Its protein product is CASSVQGGGYNEQFF. The chain is built from TRBV2 and TRBJ2-1, with D perhaps matching TRBD1 or TRBD2 (5 bases each). This CDR3 has 15 amino acids. V lost 4 bases, J lost 4 bases, and 14 bases lay in between. Looked up from germline, CDR1 is SNHLY and CDR2 is FYNNEI.

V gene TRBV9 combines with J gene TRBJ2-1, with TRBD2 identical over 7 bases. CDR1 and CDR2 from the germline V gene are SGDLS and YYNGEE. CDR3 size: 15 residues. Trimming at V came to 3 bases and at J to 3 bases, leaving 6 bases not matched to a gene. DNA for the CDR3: TGTGCCAGCAGCGCCATGGGACTAATCTACAATGAGCAGTTCTTC. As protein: CASSAMGLIYNEQFF.

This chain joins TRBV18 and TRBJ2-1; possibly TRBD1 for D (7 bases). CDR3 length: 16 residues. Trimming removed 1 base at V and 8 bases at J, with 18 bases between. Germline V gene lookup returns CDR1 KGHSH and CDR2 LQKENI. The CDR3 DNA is TGTGCCAGCTCACCACAGGAGGGACAGAGGTTCTATGAGCAGTTCTTC. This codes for CASSPQEGQRFYEQFF.

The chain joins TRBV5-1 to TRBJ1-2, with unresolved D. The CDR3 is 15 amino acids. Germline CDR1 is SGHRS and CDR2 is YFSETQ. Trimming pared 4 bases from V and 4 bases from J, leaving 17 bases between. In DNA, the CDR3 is TGCGCCAGCAGCGCTGGGGATCCCCTAACCTATGGCTACACCTTC. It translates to CASSAGDPLTYGYTF.

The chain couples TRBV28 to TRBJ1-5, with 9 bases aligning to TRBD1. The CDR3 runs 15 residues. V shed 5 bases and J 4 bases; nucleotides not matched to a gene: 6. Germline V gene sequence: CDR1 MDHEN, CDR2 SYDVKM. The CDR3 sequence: CASSILGQGNQPQHF. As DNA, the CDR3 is TGTGCCAGCAGTATCCTCGGACAGGGGAATCAGCCCCAGCATTTT.

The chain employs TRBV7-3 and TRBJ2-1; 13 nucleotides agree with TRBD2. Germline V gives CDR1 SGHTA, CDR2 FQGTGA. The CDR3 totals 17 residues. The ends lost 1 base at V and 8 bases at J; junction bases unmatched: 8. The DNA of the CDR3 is TGTGCCAGCAGCTTAAGAGGGAGGACTAGCGGGAGCGATGAGCAGTTCTTC. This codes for CASSLRGRTSGSDEQFF.

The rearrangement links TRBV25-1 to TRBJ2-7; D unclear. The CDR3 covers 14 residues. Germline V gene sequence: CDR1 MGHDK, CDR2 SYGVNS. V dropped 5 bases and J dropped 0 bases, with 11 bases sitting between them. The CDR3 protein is CASSSQISSYEQYF. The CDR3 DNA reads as TGTGCCAGCAGTAGCCAAATCAGCTCCTACGAGCAGTACTTC.

In DNA, the CDR3 is TGTGCCAGCAGGATTGGGGGATCTTTACACTCTGGAAACACCATATATTTT. It is translated as CASRIGGSLHSGNTIYF. The chain carries TRBV27 and TRBJ1-3; D is possibly TRBD1 (5 bases). The germline V gene has CDR1 MNHEY and CDR2 SMNVEV (reference sequence). V gave up 6 bases and J gave up 0 bases, with 18 bases separating them. The CDR3 extends over 17 amino acids.

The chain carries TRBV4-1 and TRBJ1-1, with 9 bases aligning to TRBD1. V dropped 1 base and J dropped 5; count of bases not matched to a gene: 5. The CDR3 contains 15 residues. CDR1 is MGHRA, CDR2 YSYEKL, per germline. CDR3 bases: TGCGCCAGCAGCCAAGTTCCGGGGACAGGGACTGAAGCTTTCTTT. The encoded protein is CASSQVPGTGTEAFF.

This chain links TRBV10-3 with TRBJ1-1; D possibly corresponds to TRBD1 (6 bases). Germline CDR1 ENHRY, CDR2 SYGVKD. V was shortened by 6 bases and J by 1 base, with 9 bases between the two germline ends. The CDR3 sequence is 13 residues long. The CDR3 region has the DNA TGTGCCATCAGACAGGGAGAGAACACTGAAGCTTTCTTT. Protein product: CAIRQGENTEAFF.

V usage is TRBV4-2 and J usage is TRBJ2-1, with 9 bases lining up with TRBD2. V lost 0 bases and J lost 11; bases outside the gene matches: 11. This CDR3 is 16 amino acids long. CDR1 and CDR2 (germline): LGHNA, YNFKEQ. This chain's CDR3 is CASSQDAGGGRDQQFF. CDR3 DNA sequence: TGTGCCAGCAGCCAAGATGCGGGAGGGGGGAGAGATCAGCAGTTCTTC.

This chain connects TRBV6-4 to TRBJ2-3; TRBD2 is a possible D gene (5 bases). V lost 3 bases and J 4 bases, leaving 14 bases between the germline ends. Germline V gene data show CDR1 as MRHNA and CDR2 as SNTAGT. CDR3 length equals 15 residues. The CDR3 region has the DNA TGTGCCAGCAGTGAGTTAGGGTTCGGGGCAGATACGCAGTATTTT. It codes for CASSELGFGADTQYF.

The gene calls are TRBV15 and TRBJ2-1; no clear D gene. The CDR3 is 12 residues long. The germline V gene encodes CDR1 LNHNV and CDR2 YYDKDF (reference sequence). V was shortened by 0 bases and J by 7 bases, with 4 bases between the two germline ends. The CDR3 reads CATSRERNEQFF. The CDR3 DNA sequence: TGTGCCACCAGCAGAGAACGTAATGAGCAGTTCTTC. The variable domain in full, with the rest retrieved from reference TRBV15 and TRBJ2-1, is DAMVIQNPRYQVTQFGKPVTLSCSQTLNHNVMYWYQQKSSQAPKLLFHYYDKDFNNEADTPDNFQSRRPNTSFCFLDIRSPGLGDTAMYLCATSRERNEQFFGPGTRLTVL.

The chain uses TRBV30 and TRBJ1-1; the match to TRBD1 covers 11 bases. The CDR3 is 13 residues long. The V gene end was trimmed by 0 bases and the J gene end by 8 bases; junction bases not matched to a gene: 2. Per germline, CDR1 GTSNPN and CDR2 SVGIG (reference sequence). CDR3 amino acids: CAWSVGQGAEAFF. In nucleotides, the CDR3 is TGTGCCTGGAGTGTAGGACAGGGGGCGGAAGCTTTCTTT.

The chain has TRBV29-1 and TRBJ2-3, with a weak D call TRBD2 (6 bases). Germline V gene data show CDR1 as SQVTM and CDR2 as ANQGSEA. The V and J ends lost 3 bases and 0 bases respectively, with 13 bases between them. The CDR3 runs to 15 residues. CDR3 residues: CSVEGGGLSTDTQYF. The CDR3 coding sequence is TGCAGCGTTGAGGGAGGCGGGTTGAGCACAGATACGCAGTATTTT.

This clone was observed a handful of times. As DNA, the CDR3 is TGCGCCAGCAGCTTGACCGGAACTAGCGGGAGTGGGAATGAGCAGTTCTTC. Its translation is CASSLTGTSGSGNEQFF. This sequence joins TRBV5-1 and TRBJ2-1; 11 bases fit TRBD2. This CDR3 is 17 amino acids long. From germline, CDR1 is SGHRS and CDR2 YFSETQ. With V trimmed by 1 base and J by 7 bases, 10 bases remained unmatched. Full variable domain (rest looked up from reference TRBV5-1 and TRBJ2-1): KAGVTQTPRYLIKTRGQQVTLSCSPISGHRSVSWYQQTPGQGLQFLFEYFSETQRNKGNFPGRFSGRQFSNSRSEMNVSTLELGDSALYLCASSLTGTSGSGNEQFFGPGTRLTVL.

This CDR3 reads CASSYRRGHGDTQYF. The CDR3 DNA reads TGTGCCAGCAGCTACAGGAGGGGGCATGGAGATACGCAGTATTTT. The chain links TRBV6-5 to TRBJ2-3; maybe TRBD1 (7 bases). Germline V lookup: CDR1 MNHEY, CDR2 SVGAGI. This CDR3 has 15 amino acids. Trimming stripped 6 bases from V and 5 bases from J, with 18 bases between.

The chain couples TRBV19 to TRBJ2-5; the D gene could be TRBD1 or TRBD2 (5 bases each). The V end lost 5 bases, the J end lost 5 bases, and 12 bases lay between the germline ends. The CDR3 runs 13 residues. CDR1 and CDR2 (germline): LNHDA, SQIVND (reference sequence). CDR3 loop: CASSLRGRETQYF. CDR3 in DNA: TGTGCCAGTAGTCTGAGGGGTCGGGAGACCCAGTACTTC.